Presented here are 29 T cell receptor beta chains from one specimen sequenced in a study of cytomegalovirus exposure and HLA in healthy donors. The PCR contained 60 Vbeta and 13 Jbeta primers. Assay used: immunoSEQ multiplex PCR; TCRdb lists only in-frame clones, some missing. Among 150,000 to 200,000 clones listed, roughly 84% were seen once. Sequencing input: PBMCs. The source of these receptors is a boy between 10 and 17 years old in good health and CMV-seronegative.

The genes are TRBV2 and TRBJ2-7; 10 positions agree with TRBD2. Germline assignment: CDR1 SNHLY and CDR2 FYNNEI. Unmatched junction bases numbered 2, after V lost 10 bases and J lost 2 bases. The CDR3 totals 12 residues. This chain's CDR3 is CATGTSAYEQYF. The CDR3 DNA sequence: TGTGCCACGGGGACTAGCGCCTACGAGCAGTACTTC.

The chain joins TRBV7-2 to TRBJ1-1, with a tentative D call TRBD1 (5 bases). V was trimmed by 1 base and J by 4 bases, leaving 19 bases between them. The length of the CDR3 is 17 residues. Germline V gene lookup returns CDR1 SGHTA and CDR2 FQGNSA. The CDR3 loop is CASSLVRPRWGGTEAFF. In DNA form, the CDR3 reads TGTGCCAGCAGCTTAGTTAGGCCCAGGTGGGGGGGCACTGAAGCTTTCTTT.

V and J are TRBV9 and TRBJ1-1, with a possible D match to TRBD1 (5 bases). The V gene lost 1 base and the J gene lost 5 bases, with 12 bases spanning the gap. Germline CDR1 is SGDLS and CDR2 is YYNGEE. The CDR3 spans 14 residues. The CDR3 bases are TGTGCCAGCAGCGTATCAGGGCGGGGGACTGAAGCTTTCTTT. Amino acids: CASSVSGRGTEAFF.

J is TRBJ1-1 and V is TRBV25-1, with TRBD1 as a possible D gene (6 bases). Germline loops: CDR1 MGHDK, CDR2 SYGVNS. The CDR3 is made up of 14 amino acids. Trimming took 5 bases from V and 10 from J, leaving 20 bases between them. CDR3 nucleotides: TGTGCCAGCAGTCCCAAGGGGGTTTTAGTGTCAGCTTTCTTT. Translation gives CASSPKGVLVSAFF.

The chain carries TRBV9 and TRBJ1-2, with 9 bases lining up with TRBD1. CDR1 SGDLS and CDR2 YYNGEE come from the germline V gene. Trimming took 2 bases from V and 7 from J; bases not matched to a gene: 3. This CDR3 is built from 13 residues. CDR3 amino acids: CASSVGQGGGYTF. CDR3 bases: TGTGCCAGCAGCGTGGGACAGGGCGGTGGCTACACCTTC.

The V gene is TRBV7-9, the J gene TRBJ2-2; maybe TRBD2 (5 bases). CDR1 and CDR2 from the germline V gene are SEHNR and FQNEAQ (reference sequence). The CDR3 spans 15 residues. V lost 5 bases and J 4 bases, leaving 14 bases between the germline ends. CDR3 sequence: CASSPTRMPTGELFF. The CDR3 DNA sequence: TGTGCCAGCAGCCCCACTAGAATGCCCACCGGGGAGCTGTTTTTT.

CDR3 bases: TGCAGCGTTTCGGCAGCGTCTGGAAACACCATATATTTT. It codes for CSVSAASGNTIYF. The chain couples TRBV29-1 to TRBJ1-3; D uncertain. Per germline, CDR1 SQVTM and CDR2 ANQGSEA. There are 13 residues in the CDR3. The V gene lost 5 bases and the J gene lost 1 base, with 9 bases spanning the gap.

With regard to this clone: In the same sample, other DNA sequences code for this CDR3. The rearrangement joins TRBV29-1 to TRBJ1-5; 11 bases line up with TRBD1. This CDR3 region has 12 residues. V trimming: 6 bases; J trimming: 5 bases; junction bases outside the gene matches: 0. Germline V gene lookup returns CDR1 SQVTM and CDR2 ANQGSEA. The CDR3 reads CSVGQGDQPQHF. CDR3 sequence (DNA): TGCAGCGTGGGACAGGGGGATCAGCCCCAGCATTTT.

This chain uses TRBV6-5 with TRBJ2-7, with D possibly being TRBD2 (6 bases). CDR3 size: 13 residues. Germline CDR1 is MNHEY and CDR2 is SVGAGI. Between the trimmed V and J ends, which lost 5 bases and 2 bases, there was a span of 10 bases. The CDR3 is CASSPGLPYEQYF. CDR3 nucleotide sequence: TGTGCCAGCAGTCCTGGACTACCCTACGAGCAGTACTTC.

This clone showed up just a few times. The V and J genes are TRBV9 and TRBJ2-1; D gene ambiguous. Germline V CDR1 and CDR2: SGDLS, YYNGEE. V was cut by 0 bases and J by 7 bases, with 14 bases left in between. The CDR3 totals 15 residues. CDR3 DNA sequence: TGTGCCAGCAGCGTAGGGGCCCTCGGCCAGAATGAGCAGTTCTTC. Translating it yields CASSVGALGQNEQFF. The whole variable domain, filled in from reference TRBV9 and TRBJ2-1, reads DSGVTQTPKHLITATGQRVTLRCSPRSGDLSVYWYQQSLDQGLQFLIQYYNGEERAKGNILERFSAQQFPDLHSELNLSSLELGDSALYFCASSVGALGQNEQFFGPGTRLTVL.

This clone was found a few times. The J gene is TRBJ2-7, the V gene TRBV5-1, with TRBD2 as a possible D gene (5 bases). The length of the CDR3 is 17 residues. Germline CDR1 and CDR2: SGHRS and YFSETQ. Trimming removed 0 bases at V and 2 bases at J, with 18 bases between. CDR3 sequence: CASSLEVIASRPYEQYF. The CDR3 DNA is TGCGCCAGCAGCTTGGAAGTAATAGCGTCCCGGCCCTACGAGCAGTACTTC.

The chain has TRBV7-9 and TRBJ1-2; TRBD1 aligns across 7 bases. The CDR3 consists of 13 residues. The junction had 6 bases not matched to a gene; V was cut back by 5 bases and J by 6 bases. The germline CDR1 and CDR2 sequences are SEHNR and FQNEAQ (reference sequence). The CDR3: CASSLGQVDGYTF. The CDR3, as DNA: TGTGCCAGCAGCCTCGGACAGGTTGATGGCTACACCTTC.

For the CDR3, the DNA is TGTGCCAGCAGCTACCGGGACAGGAGAAATTCACCCCTCCACTTT. Translating gives CASSYRDRRNSPLHF. The genes are TRBV27 and TRBJ1-6; 8 nucleotides line up with TRBD1. CDR1 and CDR2 (germline): MNHEY, SMNVEV (reference sequence). This CDR3 comprises 15 residues. The V segment lost 6 bases and the J segment 7 bases; nucleotides outside the gene matches: 8.

The V and J genes are TRBV20-1 and TRBJ2-3; no definite D call. Per germline, CDR1 DFQATT and CDR2 SNEGSKA (reference sequence). V was shortened by 7 bases and J by 6 bases, with 11 bases between the two germline ends. This CDR3 has 11 amino acids. CDR3 DNA: TGCAGTGGCCTGGCCGGGGATACGCAGTATTTT. This sequence encodes CSGLAGDTQYF.

In this sample, this clone turned up once. V and J are TRBV5-5 and TRBJ2-1, with 7 bases fitting TRBD1. V was pared by 4 bases and J by 4 bases, with 8 bases of the junction left unmatched. Per the germline V gene, CDR1 is SGHKS and CDR2 is YYEKEE (reference sequence). CDR3 length: 15 amino acids. CDR3 residues: CASSVPGQTYNEQFF. The CDR3 nucleotides are TGTGCCAGCAGCGTACCGGGACAGACATACAATGAGCAGTTCTTC.

The chain uses TRBV4-3 and TRBJ2-6; D remains ambiguous. V was pared by 5 bases and J by 0 bases, with 5 bases between. The CDR3 length is 14 residues. The germline V gene encodes CDR1 LGHNA and CDR2 YSLEER. The CDR3 reads CASSTYSGANVLTF. The CDR3 DNA follows: TGCGCCAGCAGCACCTACTCTGGGGCCAACGTCCTGACTTTC.

V gene TRBV7-3 combines with J gene TRBJ2-1; 7 positions match TRBD1. The J segment lost 6 bases and the V segment lost 2 bases, leaving 4 bases of the junction unmatched. Germline V lookup: CDR1 SGHTA, CDR2 FQGTGA. CDR3 size: 14 residues. CDR3 nucleotide sequence: TGTGCCAGCAGCTTATCCACAGGGGTCAATGAGCAGTTCTTC. It encodes CASSLSTGVNEQFF.

The chain links TRBV7-6 to TRBJ1-3; D uncertain. The CDR3 covers 16 residues. V was clipped by 0 bases and J by 2 bases, with 11 bases between them. Germline assignment: CDR1 SGHVS and CDR2 FNYEAQ. DNA of the CDR3: TGTGCCAGCAGCTTAGCGGTCAGCGGGCCTGGAAACACCATATATTTT. This sequence encodes CASSLAVSGPGNTIYF. The full variable domain, completed using reference TRBV7-6 and TRBJ1-3, is GAGVSQSPRYKVTKRGQDVALRCDPISGHVSLYWYRQALGQGPEFLTYFNYEAQQDKSGLPNDRFSAERPEGSISTLTIQRTEQRDSAMYRCASSLAVSGPGNTIYFGEGSWLTVV.

This sequence joins TRBV5-1 and TRBJ2-1, with 8 positions matching TRBD2. Germline trimming cut 4 bases from V and 8 bases from J; bases unmatched to any gene: 14. The CDR3 covers 16 residues. Germline V gene sequence: CDR1 SGHRS, CDR2 YFSETQ. The CDR3 DNA reads TGCGCCAGCAGCGGCTTAGCGGGGCCCCCGCTCGATGAGCAGTTCTTC. Translating it yields CASSGLAGPPLDEQFF.

The chain joins TRBV14 to TRBJ2-1; weak D call: TRBD2 (5 bases). CDR3 length: 19 amino acids. Trimming stripped 1 base from V and 0 bases from J, with 19 bases between. Germline loops: CDR1 SGHDN, CDR2 FVKESK. The CDR3 protein is CASSQGPVTTPRSYNEQFF. In DNA, the CDR3 is TGTGCCAGCAGCCAAGGGCCGGTGACTACCCCACGCTCCTACAATGAGCAGTTCTTC.

The chain is built from TRBV5-1 and TRBJ2-7; TRBD2 is a possible D gene (5 bases). Deletions cut 7 bases from V and 3 bases from J, with 17 bases between. CDR3 length: 14 residues. Per germline, CDR1 SGHRS and CDR2 YFSETQ. The CDR3 spells CASALSGGLYEQYF. Written as DNA, the CDR3 is TGCGCCAGCGCCCTCAGTGGCGGACTCTACGAGCAGTACTTC.

V usage is TRBV28 and J usage is TRBJ1-1; D is unclear. Trimming pared 6 bases from V and 4 bases from J, leaving 6 bases between. The CDR3 contains 11 residues. The germline CDR1 and CDR2 sequences are MDHEN and SYDVKM. The CDR3 sequence: CASRVLTEAFF. CDR3 DNA sequence: TGTGCCAGCAGGGTACTCACTGAAGCTTTCTTT.

This clone has just a few counts. This chain uses TRBV7-2 with TRBJ1-3; D gene ambiguous. Germline CDR1 is SGHTA and CDR2 is FQGNSA. Deletions cut 4 bases from V and 0 bases from J, with 10 bases between. This CDR3 has 15 amino acids. The CDR3 region is CASSSDILSGNTIYF. The CDR3, as DNA: TGTGCCAGCAGCTCAGACATACTCTCTGGAAACACCATATATTTT.

The chain recombines TRBV12-5 with TRBJ2-3, with TRBD2 matching over 14 bases. V lost 1 base, J lost 4 bases, and 7 bases stayed unmatched. CDR1 and CDR2 (germline): LGHNT, FRNRAP. CDR3 length equals 18 residues. CDR3 residues: CASGLARLAGGGADTQYF. The CDR3 DNA is TGTGCTAGTGGTTTGGCGAGACTAGCGGGGGGGGGCGCAGATACGCAGTATTTT.

The V gene is TRBV7-8, the J gene TRBJ1-3; D uncertain. The CDR3 has 13 amino acids. Germline V gene lookup returns CDR1 SGHVS and CDR2 FQNEAQ. V shed 1 base and J shed 4 bases, with 5 bases lying between them. The CDR3 coding sequence is TGTGCCAGCAGCTTAGTCGCGGGAAACACCATATATTTT. It codes for CASSLVAGNTIYF.

The V and J genes are TRBV18 and TRBJ2-3, with TRBD2 matching 9 bases. Losses at the gene ends were 4 bases for V and 3 bases for J; bases not matched to a gene: 11. The CDR3 is made up of 17 amino acids. Germline V CDR1 and CDR2: KGHSH, LQKENI. The CDR3 coding sequence is TGTGCCAGCTCACTAGGACTAAGCGGGGGGCCAACAGATACGCAGTATTTT. Its protein is CASSLGLSGGPTDTQYF.

The chain carries TRBV9 and TRBJ1-5, with D unresolved. The CDR3 contains 15 residues. V was clipped by 0 bases and J by 4 bases, with 11 bases between them. In germline, CDR1 is SGDLS, CDR2 YYNGEE. The CDR3 spells CASSVGRGRNQPQHF. CDR3 sequence (DNA): TGTGCCAGCAGCGTAGGTCGAGGCCGGAATCAGCCCCAGCATTTT.

On this clone: No conserved phenylalanine or tryptophan ends this CDR3, so it is likely a read error. The V and J genes are TRBV6-1 and TRBJ2-2; 7 bases are a match to TRBD2. The CDR3 covers 17 residues. Losses at the gene ends were 0 bases for V and 3 bases for J; bases not matched to a gene: 7. Germline loops: CDR1 MNHNS, CDR2 SASEGT. This CDR3 reads CASSEARGLTHTGELFL. CDR3 nucleotides: TGTGCCAGCAGTGAAGCTAGGGGACTAACCCACACCGGGGAGCTGTTTCTT.

The chain's CDR3 is CASSSSSNEQFF. DNA of the CDR3: TGTGCCAGCAGCTCATCGAGTAATGAGCAGTTCTTC. The chain recombines TRBV7-6 with TRBJ2-1, with D unclear. CDR1 and CDR2 from the germline V gene are SGHVS and FNYEAQ. V was clipped by 4 bases and J by 7 bases, with 8 bases between them. This CDR3 spans 12 amino acids.